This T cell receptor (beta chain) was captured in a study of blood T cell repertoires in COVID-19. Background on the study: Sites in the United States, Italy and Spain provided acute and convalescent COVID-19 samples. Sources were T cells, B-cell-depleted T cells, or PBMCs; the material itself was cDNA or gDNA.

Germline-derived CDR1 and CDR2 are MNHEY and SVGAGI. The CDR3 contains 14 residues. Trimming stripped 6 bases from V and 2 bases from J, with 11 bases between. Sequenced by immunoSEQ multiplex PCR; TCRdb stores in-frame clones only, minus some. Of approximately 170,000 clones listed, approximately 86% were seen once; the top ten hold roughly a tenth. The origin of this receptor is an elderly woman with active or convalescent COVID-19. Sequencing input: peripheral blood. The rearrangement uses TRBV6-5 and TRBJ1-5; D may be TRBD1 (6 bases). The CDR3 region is CASRGQRGNQPQHF. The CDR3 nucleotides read TGTGCCAGCAGAGGACAGAGAGGCAATCAGCCCCAGCATTTT.